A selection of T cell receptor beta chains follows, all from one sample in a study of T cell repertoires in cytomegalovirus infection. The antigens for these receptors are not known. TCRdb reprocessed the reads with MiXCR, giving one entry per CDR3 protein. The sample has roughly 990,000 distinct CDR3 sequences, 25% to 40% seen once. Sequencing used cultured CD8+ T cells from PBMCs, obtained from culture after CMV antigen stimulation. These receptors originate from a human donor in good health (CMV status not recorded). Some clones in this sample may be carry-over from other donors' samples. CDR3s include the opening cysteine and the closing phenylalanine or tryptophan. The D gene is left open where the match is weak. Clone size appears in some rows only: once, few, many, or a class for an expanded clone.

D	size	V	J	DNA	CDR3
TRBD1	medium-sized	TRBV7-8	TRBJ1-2	TGTGCCAGCAGCGCACCCCGGACAGGCCGCTATGGCTACACCTTC	CASSAPRTGRYGYTF
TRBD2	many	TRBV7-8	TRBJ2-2	TGTGCCAGCAGCTTAGACCTAGCGGTGAACACCGGGGAGCTGTTTTTT	CASSLDLAVNTGELFF
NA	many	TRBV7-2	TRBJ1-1	TGTGCCAGCAGCCTTCCTGGGGCCCTCGGGGCTTTCTTT	CASSLPGALGAFF
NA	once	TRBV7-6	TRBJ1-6	TGTGCCAACAGTCCGACGGAATTT	CANSPTEF
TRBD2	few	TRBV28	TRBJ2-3	TGTGCCAGCACCGGGGGGGCTAGGGATACGCAGTATTTT	CASTGGARDTQYF
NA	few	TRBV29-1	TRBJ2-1	TGCAGCGTTGATCCCTACAATGAGCAGTTCTTC	CSVDPYNEQFF
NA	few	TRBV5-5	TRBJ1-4	TGTGCCAGCAGCTTAAGACAGCGAACTAATGAAAAACTGTTTTTT	CASSLRQRTNEKLFF
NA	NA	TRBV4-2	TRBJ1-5	TGTGCCAGCAGCCACCCCGGGAGGTCGGCAATTGAGCCCCAGCATTTT	CASSHPGRSAIEPQHF
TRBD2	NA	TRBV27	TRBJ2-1	TGTGCCACCTCCCTGAGGTTCGGACTAGCGGGGGGCCCATACAATGAGCAGTTCTTC	CATSLRFGLAGGPYNEQFF
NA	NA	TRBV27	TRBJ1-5	TGTGCCAGCAGTTTGGTCGGGATTAGTACACCGAATCAGCGCCAGCATTTT	CASSLVGISTPNQRQHF
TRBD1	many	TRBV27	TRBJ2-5	TGTGCCAGCAGTTCGAGCGGGACAGGGGCAGTGGAGACCCAGTACTTC	CASSSSGTGAVETQYF
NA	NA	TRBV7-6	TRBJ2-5	TGTGCCAGCAGCTTAGCGCCAGGACGACAAGAGACCCAGTACTTC	CASSLAPGRQETQYF
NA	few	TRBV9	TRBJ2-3	TGTGCCAGCAGCCTCCTCAGGGCAGCCCGCCCAGATACGCAGTATTTT	CASSLLRAARPDTQYF
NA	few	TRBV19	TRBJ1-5	TGTGCCAGTAGTATAGGGTATCAGCCCCAGCATTTT	CASSIGYQPQHF
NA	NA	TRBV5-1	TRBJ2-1	TGCGCCAGCAGCTCCGCAACCGGGCGGAGGGGTGAGCAGTTCTTC	CASSSATGRRGEQFF
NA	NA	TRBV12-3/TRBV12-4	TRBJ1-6	TGTGCCAGCAGTCCTTCGGTCCGGCTTCCTTATTCACCCCTCCACTTT	CASSPSVRLPYSPLHF
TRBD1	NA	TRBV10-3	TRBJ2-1	TGTGCCATCAGTGAGAGCAGGGGGCCCTACAATGAGCAGTTCTTC	CAISESRGPYNEQFF
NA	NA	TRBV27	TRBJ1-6	TGTGCCAGCACGGGAGGTCTTTATAATTCACCCCTCCACTTT	CASTGGLYNSPLHF
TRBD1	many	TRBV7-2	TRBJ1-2	TGTGCCAGCAGCTCCTGGGACAGCCCCGAGGGGGTCTATGGCTACACCTTC	CASSSWDSPEGVYGYTF
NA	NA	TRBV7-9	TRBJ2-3	TGTGCCGAACAGCTTCGGGAAAGCCCCACAGATACGCAGTATTTT	CAEQLRESPTDTQYF
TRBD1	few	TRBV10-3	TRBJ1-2	TGTGCCATCAGCGGCGGAGACAGGGACGGCTACACCTTC	CAISGGDRDGYTF
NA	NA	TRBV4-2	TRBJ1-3	TGTGCCAGCAGCCAGGGGGGCCTAAACACCATATATTTT	CASSQGGLNTIYF
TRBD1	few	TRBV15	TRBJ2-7	TGTGCCACCAGCAGAGTCAGGGGGCTCTCCTACGAGCAGTACTTC	CATSRVRGLSYEQYF
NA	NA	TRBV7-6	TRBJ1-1	TGTGCCAGCAGCCGAACATATAACGGGTACACTGAAGCTTTCTTT	CASSRTYNGYTEAFF
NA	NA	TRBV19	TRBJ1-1	TGTGCCAGTAGTATGGTAAATGACAGGTATACGACTGAAGCTTTCTTT	CASSMVNDRYTTEAFF
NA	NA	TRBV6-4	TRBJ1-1	TGTGCCAGCAGTGACGTCCCGGGCACTGAAGCTTTCTTT	CASSDVPGTEAFF
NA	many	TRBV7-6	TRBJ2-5	TGTGCCAGCAGCCCCGAACGGCGAGGGCACCAAGAGACCCAGTACTTC	CASSPERRGHQETQYF
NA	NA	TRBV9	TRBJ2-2	TGTGCCAGCAGAGGGATTGGGGCCGCGAACACCGGGGAGCTGTTTTTT	CASRGIGAANTGELFF
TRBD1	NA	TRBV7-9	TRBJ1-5	TGTGCCAGCAGCGCGGACAGGGGGCGCGATCAGCCCCAGCATTTT	CASSADRGRDQPQHF
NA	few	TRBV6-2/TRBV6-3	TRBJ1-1	TGTGCCAGCAGTTATCTCGGACGCACTGAAGCTTTCTTT	CASSYLGRTEAFF